Listed here are 22 T cell receptor beta chains from one sample, sequenced in a study of blood T cell repertoires in COVID-19 (TCRdb year 2020). Receptor libraries were prepared by the immunoSEQ multiplex PCR assay. This is the immuneACCESS table as TCRdb keeps it, with only in-frame sequences that have V and J called. A part of the clones is gone; compared with another copy, unresolved V genes explain less than half, and the rest is unexplained. This sample gives 90,000 to 120,000 clones in total; 85% to 95% of them show up just once. Roughly 1.3% of the sample belongs to the ten largest clones. Sequencing used peripheral blood. The origin of the receptors is a woman under 40 with acute or convalescent COVID-19.

The chain recombines TRBV24-1 with TRBJ2-2, with TRBD1 matching 8 bases. From germline, CDR1 is KGHDR and CDR2 SFDVKD. Losses at the gene ends were 4 bases for V and 1 base for J; bases not matched to a gene: 4. CDR3 length: 16 amino acids. The CDR3 is CATSDPGTGNTGELFF. In DNA, the CDR3 is TGTGCCACCAGTGACCCCGGGACAGGGAACACCGGGGAGCTGTTTTTT.

The V gene is TRBV7-2, the J gene TRBJ2-5; D is undetermined. The CDR3 is 11 amino acids. The ends were cut back, 4 bases at V and 5 bases at J, with 5 bases in the middle. In germline, CDR1 is SGHTA, CDR2 FQGNSA. CDR3 DNA sequence: TGTGCCAGCAGCTCGACTGAGACCCAGTACTTC. This translates into CASSSTETQYF.

This clone has just one count. V is TRBV28 and J is TRBJ1-2; D perhaps matches TRBD1 (6 bases). The length of the CDR3 is 13 residues. The V end was cut by 3 bases, the J end by 8 bases, with 13 bases between. Germline V gene data show CDR1 as MDHEN and CDR2 as SYDVKM. CDR3 DNA sequence: TGTGCCAGCAGTTTGGGGGGGCGTATGGGCTACACCTTC. It translates to CASSLGGRMGYTF.

The chain carries TRBV28 and TRBJ2-1, with 8 bases matching TRBD2. This CDR3 is 15 amino acids long. CDR1 and CDR2 from the germline V gene are MDHEN and SYDVKM. After removal of 3 bases from V and 7 bases from J, the junction contained 8 bases not matched to a gene. The DNA of the CDR3 is TGTGCCAGCAGTTTGGCTAGCGGGTTTCGGAATGAGCAGTTCTTC. Amino acid sequence: CASSLASGFRNEQFF.

This chain links TRBV10-3 with TRBJ2-2; 10 bases fit TRBD2. This CDR3 region has 12 residues. V shed 11 bases and J 5 bases; nucleotides not matched to a gene: 2. Germline V CDR1 and CDR2: ENHRY, SYGVKD. This CDR3 is CAALAGTGELFF. The DNA for the CDR3 is TGTGCCGCACTAGCGGGGACCGGGGAGCTGTTTTTT.

V usage is TRBV28 and J usage is TRBJ1-1; D is possibly TRBD1 (5 bases). Germline assignment: CDR1 MDHEN and CDR2 SYDVKM. This CDR3 has 15 residues. Trimming stripped 6 bases from V and 4 bases from J, with 18 bases between. Written as DNA, the CDR3 is TGTGCCAGCAGGGAGGCACTGTCGGGGGTCACTGAAGCTTTCTTT. Translated: CASREALSGVTEAFF.

This clone was counted a single time. V gene TRBV12-3 or TRBV12-4 combines with J gene TRBJ2-1, with 7 bases fitting TRBD1. CDR3 length: 12 amino acids. After removal of 6 bases from V and 8 bases from J, the junction contained 4 bases not matched to a gene. Here the CDR3 DNA reads TGTGCCAGCAGCAAACAGGGGTATGAGCAGTTCTTC. Its protein product is CASSKQGYEQFF.

V and J are TRBV13 and TRBJ1-2; D may be TRBD1 (6 bases). Germline V gene lookup returns CDR1 PRHDT and CDR2 FYEKMQ (reference sequence). Trimming cost V 6 bases and J 8 bases, with 25 bases left between them. The CDR3 extends over 16 amino acids. CDR3: CASRLRGGTSVDGYTF. The CDR3 bases are TGTGCCAGCAGGCTCAGGGGTGGGACATCTGTAGACGGCTACACCTTC.

This chain links TRBV11-2 with TRBJ1-1; the D gene is possibly TRBD1 (5 bases). CDR3 size: 13 residues. The germline CDR1 and CDR2 sequences are SGHAT and FQNNGV. The ends were cut back, 1 base at V and 2 bases at J, with 5 bases in the middle. The CDR3 DNA reads as TGTGCCAGCAGCTTAGGGGGCAACACTGAAGCTTTCTTT. Its protein product is CASSLGGNTEAFF.

This chain connects TRBV14 to TRBJ2-7, with D perhaps TRBD1 (6 bases). The germline CDR1 and CDR2 sequences are SGHDN and FVKESK. CDR3 length: 12 amino acids. The V gene lost 3 bases and the J gene lost 6 bases, with 9 bases spanning the gap. CDR3 sequence (DNA): TGTGCCAGCAGCCATCAACAGGGCGAGCAGTACTTC. Its translation is CASSHQQGEQYF.

The chain combines TRBV7-8 with TRBJ2-2, with TRBD1 as a possible D gene (5 bases). The germline V gene encodes CDR1 SGHVS and CDR2 FQNEAQ. V was pared by 8 bases and J by 4 bases, with 8 bases between. The CDR3 runs 12 residues. CDR3 bases: TGTGCCAGCCGCAGGGCCACCGGGGAGCTGTTTTTT. It yields the protein CASRRATGELFF.

Details on this clone: At one of its ends the junction is not consistent with the germline gene, which may arise from a read error. The rearrangement links TRBV30 to TRBJ2-7; TRBD1 agrees at 9 bases. This CDR3 spans 13 amino acids. Germline CDR1 and CDR2: GTSNPN and SVGIG (reference sequence). The CDR3 loop reads CAWSVQGQGPPRF. The CDR3 bases are TGTGCCTGGAGTGTACAGGGACAGGGACCGCCTCGGTTC.

This clone was seen only once. The same CDR3 is also encoded by other DNA sequences in this sample. The rearrangement joins TRBV6-2 or TRBV6-3 to TRBJ2-1; TRBD2 agrees at 9 bases. Germline V gene sequence: CDR1 MNHEY, CDR2 SVGEGT. CDR3 length equals 17 residues. Trimming took 0 bases from V and 3 from J; bases not matched to a gene: 6. The CDR3 sequence: CASSYSGLAGVYNEQFF. In nucleotides, the CDR3 is TGTGCCAGCAGTTACTCGGGGTTAGCGGGAGTCTACAATGAGCAGTTCTTC.

Regarding this clone: At one end the junction does not follow the germline gene, possibly because of a read error. This sequence joins TRBV7-7 and TRBJ1-6; D possibly corresponds to TRBD1 (5 bases). The CDR3 covers 13 residues. Per germline, CDR1 SSHAT and CDR2 FNYEAQ (reference sequence). DNA for the CDR3: TGTGCTAGCAGCTCCTCAGGGAATTCACCCCTCCACTTT. This translates into CASSSSGNSPLHF.

The chain carries TRBV6-6 and TRBJ2-7; no clear D gene. The CDR3 totals 13 residues. The germline gives CDR1 MNHNY, CDR2 SVGAGI (reference sequence). V gave up 4 bases and J gave up 3 bases, with 10 bases separating them. The CDR3 protein is CASSSPVYYEQYF. The CDR3 DNA reads TGTGCCAGCAGTTCCCCGGTCTACTACGAGCAGTACTTC.

This clone has just one count. This chain links TRBV4-3 with TRBJ2-7; 10 positions match TRBD2. Germline trimming cut 1 base from V and 6 bases from J; bases unmatched to any gene: 18. The CDR3 sequence is 19 residues long. Germline V gene data show CDR1 as LGHNA and CDR2 as YSLEER. The DNA of the CDR3 is TGCGCCAGCAGCCAAGTTTTGCTAGGCCGGGCTAGCGGGAGTGTCGAGCAGTACTTC. This sequence encodes CASSQVLLGRASGSVEQYF.

The chain couples TRBV18 to TRBJ2-1, with TRBD2 matching over 13 bases. With V trimmed by 5 bases and J by 8 bases, 9 bases remained unmatched. Per germline, CDR1 KGHSH and CDR2 LQKENI. This CDR3 has 16 amino acids. The CDR3 DNA reads TGTGCCAGCTCAACCGCGACTAGCGGGGGGATTGATGAGCAGTTCTTC. This sequence encodes CASSTATSGGIDEQFF. Using reference TRBV18 and TRBJ2-1 for the parts outside the CDR3, the full variable domain is NAGVMQNPRHLVRRRGQEARLRCSPMKGHSHVYWYRQLPEEGLKFMVYLQKENIIDESGMPKERFSAEFPKEGPSILRIQQVVRGDSAAYFCASSTATSGGIDEQFFGPGTRLTVL.

The V and J genes are TRBV11-2 and TRBJ2-1; maybe TRBD2 (7 bases). CDR1 is SGHAT, CDR2 FQNNGV, per germline. V lost 2 bases and J 6 bases, leaving 14 bases between the germline ends. There are 15 residues in the CDR3. The CDR3 nucleotides are TGTGCCAGCAGCTTACAAGGGGGGGCCGTCAATGAGCAGTTCTTC. Residues: CASSLQGGAVNEQFF.

The V and J genes are TRBV28 and TRBJ2-3; D not certain. The V gene's germline CDR1 is MDHEN and CDR2 SYDVKM. The V end was cut by 3 bases, the J end by 0 bases, with 13 bases between. This CDR3 is 16 amino acids long. The CDR3 spells CASSFIYWASTDTQYF. The CDR3 bases are TGTGCCAGCAGTTTCATATACTGGGCTAGCACAGATACGCAGTATTTT.

The V gene is TRBV19, the J gene TRBJ1-2; D possibly corresponds to TRBD1 (6 bases). The CDR3 contains 14 residues. The V and J ends lost 1 base and 6 bases respectively, with 12 bases between them. Germline CDR1 is LNHDA and CDR2 is SQIVND (reference sequence). CDR3 sequence: CASSIVLQGNGYTF. The CDR3 DNA sequence: TGTGCCAGTAGTATAGTTTTACAGGGAAATGGCTACACCTTC.

The V call is TRBV7-3, the J call TRBJ2-2; the D is unclear. Germline CDR1 SGHTA, CDR2 FQGTGA. With 7 bases removed from V and 2 bases from J, the gap between germline ends came to 11 bases. The CDR3 has 14 residues. The CDR3 sequence is CASTPRVNTGELFF. For the CDR3, the DNA is TGTGCCAGCACCCCCCGGGTAAACACCGGGGAGCTGTTTTTT.

The chain joins TRBV6-2 or TRBV6-3 to TRBJ2-1; maybe TRBD1 (6 bases). CDR1 is MNHEY and CDR2 is SVGEGT in the germline V gene. This CDR3 spans 16 amino acids. The germline V and J ends were trimmed by 4 bases and 1 base, with 14 bases remaining between them. The CDR3 spells CASSFYRGLSYNEQFF. The CDR3 bases are TGTGCCAGCAGTTTCTATAGGGGGTTGTCCTACAATGAGCAGTTCTTC.